The clone carrying this TCR beta chain has more than one count but fewer than ten. The target antigen is unknown. This CDR3 is built from 17 residues. With 2 bases removed from V and 8 bases from J, the gap between germline ends came to 21 bases. Germline V gene data show CDR1 as SGHVS and CDR2 as FNYEAQ. Constant-segment primers served in 5'RACE that generated TCR alpha and TCR beta cDNA libraries bearing sample barcodes and UMIs. One entry per CDR3 protein, called by TCRdb with MiXCR from the 5' RACE reads. Among under 300,000 distinct CDR3 sequences, over 7% were seen once, and the ten largest hold about 20%. The data belong to a study of T-cell memory formation after mild COVID-19. General study results and limits: The SARS-CoV-2 specificity of second-wave clones reaching peak at day 37 remained unverified. Balance between CD4 and CD8 was seen in clones contracting day 15 to 85, and a CD4+ lean was seen in later expanders. Mainly in CM and EM were contracting CD4+ clones; CD8+ were in EMRA.

The origin of this receptor is a man aged 18 to 29 who had mild COVID-19 (a few samples of this study predate the infection). Cell type and time point are not known. The chain combines TRBV7-6 with TRBJ1-4; D remains unclear. Specimen: PBMCs or a T cell subset sorted from them (not recorded which). DNA for the CDR3: TGTGCCAGCAGCTTAATTGCCGGGATCGGGCGTGGGGAAAAACTGTTTTTT. Translated, it gives CASSLIAGIGRGEKLFF. Full variable domain (outside the CDR3, taken from reference TRBV7-6 and TRBJ1-4): GAGVSQSPRYKVTKRGQDVALRCDPISGHVSLYWYRQALGQGPEFLTYFNYEAQQDKSGLPNDRFSAERPEGSISTLTIQRTEQRDSAMYRCASSLIAGIGRGEKLFFGSGTQLSVL.